Each of the 8 T cell receptor beta chains below was sequenced from the same sample in a study of molecular identifiers for immune sequencing clone quantification. TCRdb re-derived calls from the PCR reads in MiXCR, one entry per CDR3 protein. The table has under 350,000 distinct CDR3 sequences, roughly 24% seen once. The sample taken for sequencing was naive CD8+ T cells from blood, with Jurkat cell RNA spiked in. Subset of the sample: FACS-sorted CD8+CD4-CCR7+CD45RA+ naive T cells. The receptors shown here come from a human donor in good health. Some libraries in this study had Jurkat cell RNA spiked in.

This clonotype occurred a few times. CDR3 coding DNA: TGCGCCAGCAGCCGCACTAGCATTTCATCCCACGAGCAGTACTTC. This sequence encodes CASSRTSISSHEQYF. This chain uses TRBV4-1 with TRBJ2-7; TRBD2 is a possible D gene (6 bases). The CDR3 is 15 amino acids. Germline CDR1 is MGHRA and CDR2 is YSYEKL. Trimming left V 4 bases short and J 5 bases short, with 18 bases between.

The CDR3 DNA follows: TGCAGTGCTCTAGACAGCGATAACACTGAAGCTTTCTTT. Amino acids: CSALDSDNTEAFF. This chain uses TRBV20-1 with TRBJ1-1; D may be TRBD1 (5 bases). The CDR3 spans 13 residues. CDR1 and CDR2 (germline): DFQATT, SNEGSKA (reference sequence). Trimming took off 5 bases at V and 2 bases at J, with 12 bases between the two ends.

This clonotype was counted at least ten times. This chain links TRBV5-4 with TRBJ2-3, with D unresolved. Trimming cost V 3 bases and J 2 bases, with 4 bases left between them. The CDR3 loop spans 12 amino acids. CDR1 is SGHNT, CDR2 YYREEE, per germline (reference sequence). The CDR3, as DNA: TGTGCCAGCAGCTCCGACACAGATACGCAGTATTTT. This translates into CASSSDTDTQYF.

The sample holds a few counts of this clonotype. The V and J genes are TRBV4-3 and TRBJ2-7; TRBD2 matches 7 bases. This CDR3 spans 16 amino acids. Germline V lookup: CDR1 LGHNA, CDR2 YSLEER. Trimming removed 4 bases from V and 4 bases from J; junction bases left unmatched: 13. The CDR3 DNA sequence: TGCGCCAGCAGCCCCGATGTAGGCAGCGGGGCGTACGAGCAGTACTTC. It encodes CASSPDVGSGAYEQYF.

A remark on this clonotype: At one end the junction does not follow the germline gene, possibly because of a read error. The chain is built from TRBV29-1 and TRBJ1-2; D not certain. This CDR3 region has 12 residues. Germline V CDR1 and CDR2: SQVTM, ANQGSEA. Here the CDR3 reads CSVVFAPYGYPF. The CDR3 nucleotides are TGCAGCGTTGTGTTTGCGCCTTATGGCTACCCCTTC.

This clonotype was detected a few times. The chain uses TRBV9 and TRBJ2-1; no clear D. The CDR3 sequence is 13 residues long. Germline V gives CDR1 SGDLS, CDR2 YYNGEE. Trimming shortened V by 3 bases and J by 11 bases, and 15 bases separated the two germline ends. DNA for the CDR3: TGTGCCAGCAGCGCGCTCCTTACAACGCAGCAGTTCTTC. Amino acids: CASSALLTTQQFF. Variable domain in full (rest from reference TRBV9 and TRBJ2-1): DSGVTQTPKHLITATGQRVTLRCSPRSGDLSVYWYQQSLDQGLQFLIQYYNGEERAKGNILERFSAQQFPDLHSELNLSSLELGDSALYFCASSALLTTQQFFGPGTRLTVL.

The V call is TRBV7-9, the J call TRBJ1-3; D call uncertain. The CDR3 spans 16 residues. V was pared by 1 base and J by 0 bases, with 10 bases between. The germline V gene has CDR1 SEHNR and CDR2 FQNEAQ (reference sequence). The CDR3 sequence: CASSLVAGNSGNTIYF. In DNA form, the CDR3 reads TGTGCCAGCAGCTTAGTGGCAGGAAACTCTGGAAACACCATATATTTT.

This chain connects TRBV24-1 to TRBJ2-1; maybe TRBD1 (5 bases). CDR1 and CDR2 (germline): KGHDR, SFDVKD. The CDR3 is made up of 19 amino acids. Trimming shortened V by 4 bases and J by 0 bases, and 21 bases separated the two germline ends. The DNA for the CDR3 is TGTGCCACCAGTGACGACAGCATAGCTTCAAGACCCTCCTACAATGAGCAGTTCTTC. Its protein product is CATSDDSIASRPSYNEQFF.